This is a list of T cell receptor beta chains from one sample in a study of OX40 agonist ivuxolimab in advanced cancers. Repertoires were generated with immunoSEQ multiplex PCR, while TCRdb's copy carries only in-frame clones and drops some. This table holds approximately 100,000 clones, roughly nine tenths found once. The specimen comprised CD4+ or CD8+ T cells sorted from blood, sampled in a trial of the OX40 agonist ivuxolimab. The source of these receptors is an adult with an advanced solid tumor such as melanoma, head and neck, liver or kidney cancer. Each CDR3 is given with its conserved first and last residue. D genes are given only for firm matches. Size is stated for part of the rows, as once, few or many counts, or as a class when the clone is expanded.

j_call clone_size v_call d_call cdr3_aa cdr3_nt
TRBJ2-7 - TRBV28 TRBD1 CASSQQPGQGISYEQYF TGTGCCAGCAGTCAACAACCGGGACAGGGGATCTCCTACGAGCAGTACTTC
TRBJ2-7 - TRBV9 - CASSVGTTGDEQYF TGTGCCAGCAGCGTAGGAACGACGGGGGACGAGCAGTACTTC
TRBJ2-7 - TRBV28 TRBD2 CASSSVGGRAPYEQYF TGTGCCAGCAGTTCCGTGGGCGGGAGGGCGCCCTACGAGCAGTACTTC
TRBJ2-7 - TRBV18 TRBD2 CASSALAGPTYEQYF TGTGCCAGCTCAGCACTAGCGGGGCCAACCTACGAGCAGTACTTC
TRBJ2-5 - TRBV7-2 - CASSVIDGGRDF TGTGCCAGCAGCGTCATCGACGGGGGTAGGGACTTC
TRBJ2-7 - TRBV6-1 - CASSEKGRLYEQYF TGTGCCAGCAGTGAAAAGGGCAGGCTATACGAGCAGTACTTC
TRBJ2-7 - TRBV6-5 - CASSFTYEQYF TGTGCCAGCAGTTTCACATACGAGCAGTACTTC
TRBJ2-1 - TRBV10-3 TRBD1 CATQGATDNEQFF TGTGCCACACAGGGGGCTACCGACAATGAGCAGTTCTTC
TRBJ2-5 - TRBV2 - CASLRDVRETQYF TGTGCCTCCCTCCGGGACGTCCGGGAGACCCAGTACTTC
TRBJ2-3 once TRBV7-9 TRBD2 CATSGPSTDTQYF TGTGCCACTAGCGGTCCTAGCACAGATACGCAGTATTTT
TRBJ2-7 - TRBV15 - CATSSHRSSYEQYF TGTGCCACCAGCAGTCACAGGAGTTCCTACGAGCAGTACTTC
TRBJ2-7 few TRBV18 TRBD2 CASSGGGTDRREQYF TGTGCCAGCTCCGGCGGGGGGACCGACCGAAGGGAGCAGTACTTC
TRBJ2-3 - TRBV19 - CASSIDSIGTDTQYF TGTGCCAGTAGTATAGACAGCATTGGCACAGATACGCAGTATTTT
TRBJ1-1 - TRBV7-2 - CASTGRLNTEAFF TGTGCCAGCACCGGCCGCTTGAACACTGAAGCTTTCTTT
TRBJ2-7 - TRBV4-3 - CASSQDLTVISAQYF TGCGCCAGCAGCCAAGATCTGACGGTCATATCCGCGCAGTACTTC
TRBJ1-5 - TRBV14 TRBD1 CASSQERGQGSTFQPQHF TGTGCCAGCAGCCAAGAACGGGGACAGGGGTCCACGTTTCAGCCCCAGCATTTT
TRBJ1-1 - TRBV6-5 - CASSHGGIETEAFF TGTGCCAGCAGCCACGGGGGGATCGAAACTGAAGCTTTCTTT
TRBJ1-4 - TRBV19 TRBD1 CASSTGTEPYNEKLFF TGTGCCAGTAGTACCGGGACAGAACCTTATAATGAAAAACTGTTTTTT
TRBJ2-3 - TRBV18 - CASSRGRTDTQYF TGTGCCAGCTCACGGGGGAGGACAGATACGCAGTATTTT
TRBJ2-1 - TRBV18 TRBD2 CASSPMGLAGGSEQFF TGTGCCAGCTCACCAATGGGACTAGCGGGAGGAAGTGAGCAGTTCTTC
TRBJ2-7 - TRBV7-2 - CASSLSQAYEQYF TGTGCCAGCAGCTTAAGTCAGGCCTACGAGCAGTACTTC
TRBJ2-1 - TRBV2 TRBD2 CASRLLAGANNEQFF TGTGCCAGCCGACTACTAGCGGGAGCGAACAATGAGCAGTTCTTC